This paragraph reports one TCR beta chain. This record belongs to a study of cytomegalovirus exposure and HLA in healthy donors. Study-level background: An earlier analysis identified 117 million unique TCR beta sequences in some 170 million T cells.

Trimming removed 5 bases from V and 1 base from J, with 14 bases in between. The CDR3 has 15 amino acids. Looked up from germline, CDR1 is SEHNR and CDR2 is FQNEAQ (reference sequence). 13 Jbeta primers and 60 Vbeta primers were used for the PCR. Sequencing was performed with immunoSEQ multiplex PCR; in TCRdb, only in-frame clones are kept and a portion is missing. The sample consists of 200,000 or so clones, roughly 80% of them appearing once. J is TRBJ1-1 and V is TRBV7-9; possibly TRBD1 for D (5 bases). Sequencing was carried out using PBMCs. This sequence was found in a woman aged 50 to 60 in good health and CMV-seropositive. CDR3 loop: CASSPRGLANTEAFF. DNA for the CDR3: TGTGCCAGCAGCCCGAGGGGACTTGCGAACACTGAAGCTTTCTTT.